This T cell receptor beta chain is drawn from a study of CD8+CD57+ T cells in acquired aplastic anemia (dated by TCRdb to the late 2010s). For the wider study: On average, sorted CD4+ and CD8+ cells yielded 3.2 ug of extracted DNA, with a range of 0.2 to 27.4 ug. CD8+CD57+ expansion was defined as a frequency above the mean frequency observed in healthy subjects. Broader findings and caveats from the paper: Some 30 CD8+ CDR3 sequences were shared between patients and controls but appeared highly expressed in patients and within their immunodominant clones. Between patients and healthy controls, no significant difference in CD8+ Simpson's diversity was found (P=0.060).

Genomic DNA was used as template for profiling of TCR beta VDJ combinations and CDR3 sequences. An Illumina HiSeq 2000 was used for TCR repertoire sequencing. In the source study's methods: TRBV/TRBJ rearrangement plots, CDR3 size and DJ length profiles, and Simpson's diversity index were used to assess repertoires. The most abundant DNA sequence in the deep sequencing data was taken as the immunodominant clone. CDR3 amino acid sequences were checked for sharing across subjects and were also compared against the VDJdb database and published repertoires. TCRdb reprocessed the public reads (quality trimming at Q25 with fastp, clone calling with MiXCR) and kept in-frame beta chains. When rows share a CDR3 protein, they turn into one entry using the most common DNA and genes. The V and J calls, along with clone size, are taken from TCRdb and not from the paper's own processing. The sample data list about half a million distinct CDR3 sequences, and around a third of these were observed just once. The ten largest clones capture less than 0.85% of the sample.

Patients chosen for sequencing had shown expansion of CD8+CD57+ cells by flow cytometry. All patients had severe acquired aplastic anemia diagnosed by International Study of Aplastic Anemia and Agranulocytosis and Camitta criteria. No patient had received any therapy when blood was sampled. In this study, sorted CD4+ and CD8+ T cells from the blood of healthy subjects and of severe aplastic anemia patients had their TCR repertoires deep-sequenced. Patients were enrolled in the USA under clinicaltrials.gov protocols 00001620, 01623167, 00001397, 00071045, 00081523 and 00961064. Ficoll-Paque density gradient centrifugation was used to isolate peripheral blood mononuclear cells. Before DNA was extracted, CD4+ and CD8+ T cells were sorted using either FACS or magnetic beads. As concerns this clonotype: No antigen is known for it. No clone much larger than this one lies a single base away; base qualities are absent.

Per the germline V gene (reference sequence), GTSNPN is the CDR1 and SVGIG is the CDR2. The V and J ends are trimmed by 2 bases and 6 bases, leaving 19 bases between them. The CDR3 contains 15 residues, cysteine and phenylalanine counted. This entry keeps only the CDR3 DNA: 45 bases, framed from base 1. This receptor chain uses TRBV30 and TRBJ1-2; no D gene can be assigned with confidence. The receptor's source is a human donor with aplastic anemia. The sample consisted of sorted CD4+, CD8+, or CD8+CD57+ T cells (not recorded which) from PBMCs. The nucleotides read TGTGCCTGGAGTCCGCAAGTCCGGGCATCCCATGGCTACACCTTC. Translation gives CAWSPQVRASHGYTF.